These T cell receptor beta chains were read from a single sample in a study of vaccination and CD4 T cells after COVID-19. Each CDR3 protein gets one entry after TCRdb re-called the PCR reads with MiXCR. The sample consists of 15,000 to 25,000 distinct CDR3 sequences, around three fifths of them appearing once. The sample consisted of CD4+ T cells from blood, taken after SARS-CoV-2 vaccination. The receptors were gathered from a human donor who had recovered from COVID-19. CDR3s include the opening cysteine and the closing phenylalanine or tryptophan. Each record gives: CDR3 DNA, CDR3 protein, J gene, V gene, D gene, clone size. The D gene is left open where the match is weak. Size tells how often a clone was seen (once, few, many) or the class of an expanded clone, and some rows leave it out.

TGTGCCACCAGTGATATCGGAAACAATCAGCCCCAGCATTTT	CATSDIGNNQPQHF	TRBJ1-5	TRBV24-1	NA	few
TGTGCCTTGGGGGTCGGGGGGCGCAGCACAGATACGCAGTATTTT	CALGVGGRSTDTQYF	TRBJ2-3	TRBV30	NA	NA
TGTGCCAGCAGTTTAGAAGGTGGCAATCAGCCCCAGCATTTT	CASSLEGGNQPQHF	TRBJ1-5	TRBV27	NA	few
TGCAGTGCTAGGCAGGTCGTGGACCCTGCTGCGGGTGAGCAGTTCTTC	CSARQVVDPAAGEQFF	TRBJ2-1	TRBV20-1	NA	NA
TGTGCCAGCAGTTCCCCCCCGGGACTAGCGCCCGCGGAGACCCAGTACTTC	CASSSPPGLAPAETQYF	TRBJ2-5	TRBV6-5	TRBD2	NA
TGCAGTGCTAGGGATGGGGCTCAGGGGACTGAAGCTTTCTTT	CSARDGAQGTEAFF	TRBJ1-1	TRBV20-1	NA	few
TGCAGTGCTAGAGCCTCCGCAGACAGGGGAAGCGGGGAGCTGTTTTTT	CSARASADRGSGELFF	TRBJ2-2	TRBV20-1	TRBD1	NA
TGTGCCACTAGGGCCACGGGGCGCGGGGAAGAGACCCAGTACTTC	CATRATGRGEETQYF	TRBJ2-5	TRBV10-3	NA	few
TGTGCCACCAGCAGAGAGGCTCTCTCCTATGGCTACACCTTC	CATSREALSYGYTF	TRBJ1-2	TRBV15	NA	few
TGTGCCAGCTCACTACGGGACGGCGTTGAGCAGTTCTTC	CASSLRDGVEQFF	TRBJ2-1	TRBV18	NA	NA
TGTGCCAGCAGTTTAGGGGGCGCCCCCTCCTACGAGCAGTACTTC	CASSLGGAPSYEQYF	TRBJ2-7	TRBV28	NA	NA
TGCGCCAGCAGTAGACAGGGAAGGCCCAATCAGCCCCAGCATTTT	CASSRQGRPNQPQHF	TRBJ1-5	TRBV10-1	TRBD1	few
TGTGCCAGCAGTTTACGGACAGCTCAAGAGACCCAGTACTTC	CASSLRTAQETQYF	TRBJ2-5	TRBV6-5	NA	NA
TGTGCCAGCAGTATAACAGGGTCCTTTAATTCACCCCTCCACTTT	CASSITGSFNSPLHF	TRBJ1-6	TRBV28	NA	few
TGCAGCGTCCGACAGGGTCATGAGACCCAGTACTTC	CSVRQGHETQYF	TRBJ2-5	TRBV20-1	TRBD1	NA
TGCAGGACTGTCGGGGAAACCCAAGAGACCCAGTACTTC	CRTVGETQETQYF	TRBJ2-5	TRBV20-1	NA	NA
TGCAGTGCTTCCCCGATGGGGCGACTAGCGGGAGGTGCCAATGAGCAGTTCTTC	CSASPMGRLAGGANEQFF	TRBJ2-1	TRBV20-1	TRBD2	NA
TGCAGTGCTAGTGGGCTGTTTGAGCTTAATTCACCCCTCCACTTT	CSASGLFELNSPLHF	TRBJ1-6	TRBV20-1	NA	NA
TGTGCCAGCAGTCTTGGCCTGACTAGCGGGGGCACAGATACGCAGTATTTT	CASSLGLTSGGTDTQYF	TRBJ2-3	TRBV28	TRBD2	NA
TGTGCCAGCAGTTTCTCGGTGTCAAGCAATCAGCCCCAGCATTTT	CASSFSVSSNQPQHF	TRBJ1-5	TRBV12-3/TRBV12-4	NA	NA
TGTGCCAGCAGCAGGGGGAATAATTCACCCCTCCACTTT	CASSRGNNSPLHF	TRBJ1-6	TRBV19	TRBD1	NA
TGTGCCAGTAGTATGGGTAGAAACACTGAAGCTTTCTTT	CASSMGRNTEAFF	TRBJ1-1	TRBV19	NA	NA
TGCAGTACGGCGGGAGGGCGCGACGAGCAGTACTTC	CSTAGGRDEQYF	TRBJ2-7	TRBV20-1	TRBD2	NA
TGTGCCACCAATAACGACAGGGGGCAAGAGACCCAGTACTTC	CATNNDRGQETQYF	TRBJ2-5	TRBV10-3	TRBD1	NA
TGTGCCAGCAGTGAAGCCAATCAGCCCCAGCATTTT	CASSEANQPQHF	TRBJ1-5	TRBV6-1	NA	medium-sized
TGTGCCATCAGTGATGTCCGGGAGACCCAGTACTTC	CAISDVRETQYF	TRBJ2-5	TRBV10-3	NA	NA
TGTGCCAGCAGTAAAAGGTGGGATTCTTATCAGCCCCAGCATTTT	CASSKRWDSYQPQHF	TRBJ1-5	TRBV28	NA	NA
TGTGCCACCCACGACTTATCCTCCTACGAGCAGTACTTC	CATHDLSSYEQYF	TRBJ2-7	TRBV7-8	NA	few
TGCAGTGCTAGAGGGACAGGGAATCAGCCCCAGCATTTT	CSARGTGNQPQHF	TRBJ1-5	TRBV20-1	TRBD1	NA
TGTGCCAGCAGCTTGCGGGGCCGCGATTCACCCCTCCACTTT	CASSLRGRDSPLHF	TRBJ1-6	TRBV7-3	NA	few
TGTGCCAGCAGCTTGGAACAGAACTATGGCTACACCTTC	CASSLEQNYGYTF	TRBJ1-2	TRBV5-4	NA	NA
TGTGCCAGCAGCTTAGCAACAGGGATGCTAGAGACCCAGTACTTC	CASSLATGMLETQYF	TRBJ2-5	TRBV7-9	NA	NA
TGTGCCAGTTCGGCAGGACAGCTAAACACTGAAGCTTTCTTT	CASSAGQLNTEAFF	TRBJ1-1	TRBV6-1	NA	few
TGTGCCAGCAGCTTTACAGGGGGCGCGGACAATGAGCAGTTCTTC	CASSFTGGADNEQFF	TRBJ2-1	TRBV7-3	TRBD1	NA
TGCAGTGCCCCAACAGCGGGTGGCACAGATACGCAGTATTTT	CSAPTAGGTDTQYF	TRBJ2-3	TRBV20-1	NA	NA
TGTGCCAGTAGTATCGGCACAGATACGCAGTATTTT	CASSIGTDTQYF	TRBJ2-3	TRBV19	NA	NA
TGTGCCAGCAGCCAGGACAGGCCATCGGGAAACACCATATATTTT	CASSQDRPSGNTIYF	TRBJ1-3	TRBV7-8	TRBD1	NA
TGTGCCAGCAGCTCTCACGGGACTAGCGGGAATGCAGATACGCAGTATTTT	CASSSHGTSGNADTQYF	TRBJ2-3	TRBV5-8	TRBD2	NA
TGTGCCAGCGCCCTCGCCCGGACTAGGGGAGCCGGGGAGCTGTTTTTT	CASALARTRGAGELFF	TRBJ2-2	TRBV12-3/TRBV12-4	TRBD2	NA
TGTGCCAGCAGCTTAGGCTTTGCAGGGGGTGGTCAGCCCCAGCATTTT	CASSLGFAGGGQPQHF	TRBJ1-5	TRBV7-2	TRBD1	NA
TGTGCCAGCAGCATAGGAGGGCGAACTGGAAACACCATATATTTT	CASSIGGRTGNTIYF	TRBJ1-3	TRBV5-4	NA	NA
TGCAGTGCTAGAGCTGCACGCGTATCATTCGAAGCTTTCTTT	CSARAARVSFEAFF	TRBJ1-1	TRBV20-1	NA	NA
TGTGCCAGTAGCCCCGGGACAGGGGATCATGGCTACACCTTC	CASSPGTGDHGYTF	TRBJ1-2	TRBV19	TRBD1	NA
TGTGCCAGCTCACAAAGACGGGACACGCTTTATCGGAGAGCTAACTATGGCTACACCTTC	CASSQRRDTLYRRANYGYTF	TRBJ1-2	TRBV18	NA	NA
TGCAGTGCTAGACCACCTGATGAGGGCAATGAGCAGTTCTTC	CSARPPDEGNEQFF	TRBJ2-1	TRBV20-1	NA	few
TGCAGTGCTACTCGACAGGGGTTGGTGGCCGGCTACACCTTC	CSATRQGLVAGYTF	TRBJ1-2	TRBV20-1	TRBD1	NA
TGTGCCAGCGGACTAGCGGGAGGTTCCCAGCCGGAGACCCAGTACTTC	CASGLAGGSQPETQYF	TRBJ2-5	TRBV19	TRBD2	few
TGTGCCAGCTCACCCCAGGACAGGGGGCAAGCCGGGGAGCTGTTTTTT	CASSPQDRGQAGELFF	TRBJ2-2	TRBV18	TRBD1	few
TGTGCCACCAGTGATTCCCCCGGGACTAGCGGGAGGGGGGTAGAGACCCAGTACTTC	CATSDSPGTSGRGVETQYF	TRBJ2-5	TRBV24-1	TRBD2	NA
TGCAGTGCACCGGGACAGGGGGCAGATACGCAGTATTTT	CSAPGQGADTQYF	TRBJ2-3	TRBV20-1	TRBD1	NA
TGTGCCAGCTCACCTGAGGGGATTGGAGCTTTCTTT	CASSPEGIGAFF	TRBJ1-1	TRBV18	NA	NA
TGCGCCAGCAGCTTGGGGGGGGCGGGTCAAGAGACCCAGTACTTC	CASSLGGAGQETQYF	TRBJ2-5	TRBV5-1	NA	few
TGCAGTGCTAGAGATCCAGCGGGAGTAGGAGATGAGCAGTTCTTC	CSARDPAGVGDEQFF	TRBJ2-1	TRBV20-1	TRBD2	NA
TGTGCCAGCAGTACCCCGGGTGAGTCCGGTGCGCCCCAGCATTTT	CASSTPGESGAPQHF	TRBJ1-5	TRBV6-1	NA	NA